This is a list of T cell receptor beta chains from one sample in a study of T cell responses to AZD1222 COVID-19 vaccine. Clones were sequenced by immunoSEQ multiplex PCR, and TCRdb holds only the in-frame ones, with some missing. The profile covers more than 65,000 clones, with around four fifths appearing a single time and over 20% taken by the ten largest. The material sequenced was peripheral blood, taken on day 0 of AZD1222 vaccination. The receptor source for this set is an adult in good health. CDR3s include the opening cysteine and the closing phenylalanine or tryptophan. The D gene is left open where the match is weak. Rows give clone size only sometimes, using once, few, many, or a class for an expanded clone.

abundance: .; v_gene: TRBV6-5; d_gene: .; j_gene: TRBJ2-7; CDR3nt: TGTGCCAGCAACCCGACAGTCACTTTCTCCTACGAGCAGTACTTC; CDR3aa: CASNPTVTFSYEQYF
abundance: .; v_gene: TRBV5-4; d_gene: TRBD2; j_gene: TRBJ2-7; CDR3nt: TGTGCCAGCAGCTCCGGGACTAGCGGGAGACTGTACTTC; CDR3aa: CASSSGTSGRLYF
abundance: .; v_gene: TRBV6-5; d_gene: TRBD1; j_gene: TRBJ2-3; CDR3nt: TGTGCCAGCAGGCCGACAGGGGTCCCCCAAAAGCAGTATTTT; CDR3aa: CASRPTGVPQKQYF
abundance: .; v_gene: TRBV3-1/TRBV3-2; d_gene: TRBD2; j_gene: TRBJ2-7; CDR3nt: TGTGCCAGCAGCCAACACTTCGATCTAGCGGGTTTCTACGAGCAGTACTTC; CDR3aa: CASSQHFDLAGFYEQYF
abundance: few; v_gene: TRBV19; d_gene: .; j_gene: TRBJ2-1; CDR3nt: TGTGCCAGTAAGGTTCGGGAGACCTACAATGAGCAGTTCTTC; CDR3aa: CASKVRETYNEQFF
abundance: .; v_gene: TRBV29-1; d_gene: .; j_gene: TRBJ1-2; CDR3nt: TGCAGCGTTGACGGGACCTATGGCTACACCTTC; CDR3aa: CSVDGTYGYTF
abundance: once; v_gene: TRBV12-3/TRBV12-4; d_gene: TRBD1; j_gene: TRBJ2-4; CDR3nt: TGTGCCAGCAGTTTAGCGGCCGGGACAGATTACTTC; CDR3aa: CASSLAAGTDYF
abundance: few; v_gene: TRBV2; d_gene: .; j_gene: TRBJ2-6; CDR3nt: TGTGCCAGCAGTTGGCTCTCTGGGGCCAACGTCCTGACTTTC; CDR3aa: CASSWLSGANVLTF
abundance: .; v_gene: TRBV5-1; d_gene: .; j_gene: TRBJ2-5; CDR3nt: TGCGCCAGCAGCTTTGACAGGCGCCAAGAGACCCAGTACTTC; CDR3aa: CASSFDRRQETQYF
abundance: .; v_gene: TRBV18; d_gene: .; j_gene: TRBJ1-1; CDR3nt: TGTGCCAGCTCACCCTTAAGGGACACTGAAGCTTTCTTT; CDR3aa: CASSPLRDTEAFF
abundance: .; v_gene: TRBV7-2; d_gene: TRBD2; j_gene: TRBJ2-3; CDR3nt: TGTGCCAGCAGCTTAGGGGGAGGGGGCACAGATACGCAGTATTTT; CDR3aa: CASSLGGGGTDTQYF
abundance: .; v_gene: TRBV5-1; d_gene: .; j_gene: TRBJ2-3; CDR3nt: TGCGCCAGCAGCTTGGTGGCTAACACAGATACGCAGTATTTT; CDR3aa: CASSLVANTDTQYF
abundance: .; v_gene: TRBV2; d_gene: TRBD2; j_gene: TRBJ2-1; CDR3nt: TGTGCCAGCAGTGTCAGACTAGCGGGAGGAGGAGAGCAGTTCTTC; CDR3aa: CASSVRLAGGGEQFF